These 25 T cell receptor beta chains originate from one sample sequenced in a study of response to subunit inactivated influenza vaccine. MiXCR, run by TCRdb on the RT-PCR reads, gives a single entry per CDR3 protein. The repertoire holds more than 400,000 distinct CDR3 sequences, approximately 7.2% seen once, with about 12% in the top ten. The sample was PBMCs from blood, taken roughly 24 months after vaccination. These receptors came from a man in his fifties or sixties who received an inactivated influenza vaccine.

There are many counts of this clonotype. The chain joins TRBV20-1 to TRBJ1-5; D is possibly TRBD1 (5 bases). Germline CDR1 and CDR2: DFQATT and SNEGSKA (reference sequence). V was pared by 4 bases and J by 4 bases, with 11 bases between. This CDR3 comprises 13 residues. CDR3 sequence (DNA): TGCAGTGCTACCCTGGGGGTTAATCAGCCCCAGCATTTT. Its translation is CSATLGVNQPQHF.

A note on this clonotype: The junction differs from germline at one of its ends, possibly a read error. The chain joins TRBV4-2 to TRBJ1-1; D gene unclear. This CDR3 is built from 12 residues. CDR1 is LGHNA, CDR2 YNFKEQ, per germline. The CDR3 region has the DNA TGTGCCTGCAGGAAGGAGAACACTGAAGCTTTCTTT. Encoded protein: CACRKENTEAFF.

This clonotype was seen more than once but under ten times. The V call is TRBV7-2, the J call TRBJ2-7, with TRBD1 identical over 8 bases. The germline gives CDR1 SGHTA, CDR2 FQGNSA. This CDR3 is 15 amino acids long. V was pared by 1 base and J by 5 bases, with 7 bases of the junction left unmatched. The CDR3 region is CASSLVGQGAHEQYF. The CDR3 coding sequence is TGTGCCAGCAGCTTAGTGGGGCAGGGGGCCCACGAGCAGTACTTC.

This clonotype was counted at least ten times. The rearrangement uses TRBV4-2 and TRBJ2-1, with 8 positions matching TRBD2. With 1 base clipped from V and 4 bases from J, the junction kept 3 bases outside the gene matches. Per the germline V gene, CDR1 is LGHNA and CDR2 is YNFKEQ. This CDR3 comprises 15 residues. In nucleotides, the CDR3 is TGTGCCAGCAGCCAAGTTGCTAGCGGGTACAATGAGCAGTTCTTC. Protein product: CASSQVASGYNEQFF.

Details on this clonotype: This sequence may be a read error, since a much larger clone differs from it by one base. The rearrangement joins TRBV19 to TRBJ1-5, with no clear D. The CDR3 sequence is 16 residues long. Germline assignment: CDR1 LNHDA and CDR2 SQIVND (reference sequence). Trimming left V 7 bases short and J 1 base short, with 17 bases between. DNA for the CDR3: TGTGCCAGTAACAACCCCTTGGCCCGAAGCAATCAGCCCCAGCATTTT. Translated, it gives CASNNPLARSNQPQHF. The complete variable domain, with remaining parts taken from reference TRBV19 and TRBJ1-5, reads DGGITQSPKYLFRKEGQNVTLSCEQNLNHDAMYWYRQDPGQGLRLIYYSQIVNDFQKGDIAEGYSVSREKKESFPLTVTSAQKNPTAFYLCASNNPLARSNQPQHFGDGTRLSIL.

As to this clonotype: A read error may be the cause here, since a much bigger clone is one base away. The chain carries TRBV14 and TRBJ2-2; possible D gene TRBD2, 5 bases. Germline assignment: CDR1 SGHDN and CDR2 FVKESK. The CDR3 extends over 15 amino acids. Here the CDR3 reads CTSSQQLGVPGELFF. CDR3 DNA: TGTACCAGCAGCCAACAACTAGGAGTGCCCGGGGAGCTGTTTTTT.

This clonotype was observed a handful of times. The chain uses TRBV6-1 and TRBJ2-3; 7 bases match TRBD1. The J segment lost 1 base and the V segment lost 6 bases, leaving 7 bases of the junction unmatched. The CDR3 is 15 residues long. The germline gives CDR1 MNHNS, CDR2 SASEGT. The DNA for the CDR3 is TGTGCCAGCAGGGTCGGGACAGCACGCACAGATACGCAGTATTTT. This codes for CASRVGTARTDTQYF.

This clonotype was recorded a few times. The chain joins TRBV4-3 to TRBJ1-3; no clear D gene. Germline values: CDR1 LGHNA, CDR2 YSLEER. V was cut by 5 bases and J by 7 bases, with 15 bases left in between. CDR3 size: 14 residues. Written as DNA, the CDR3 is TGCGCCAGCAGCGGTGGGCAGAGGGTGAACACCATATATTTT. It yields the protein CASSGGQRVNTIYF.

Only a few counts were recorded for this clonotype. V gene TRBV30 combines with J gene TRBJ2-1; 8 nucleotides align to TRBD2. The germline CDR1 and CDR2 sequences are GTSNPN and SVGIG (reference sequence). The CDR3 runs 16 residues. J was trimmed by 2 bases and V by 0 bases; bases with no gene match: 6. The DNA for the CDR3 is TGTGCCTGGAGTGTAGGTCGGGAGGGACCCTACAATGAGCAGTTCTTC. It translates to CAWSVGREGPYNEQFF.

Ten or more counts support this clonotype. The V gene is TRBV2, the J gene TRBJ2-7; 7 nucleotides match TRBD1. V shed 2 bases, J shed 4 bases, and the junction held 2 bases outside the gene matches. CDR1 is SNHLY and CDR2 is FYNNEI in the germline V gene. CDR3 length: 13 amino acids. The CDR3 region is CASSESRGYEQYF. CDR3 bases: TGTGCCAGCAGTGAATCCAGGGGGTACGAGCAGTACTTC.

The genes are TRBV3-1 and TRBJ1-2; D is perhaps TRBD1 (6 bases). V was shortened by 7 bases and J by 7 bases, with 19 bases between the two germline ends. CDR1 and CDR2 from the germline V gene are LGHDT and YNNKEL (reference sequence). There are 14 residues in the CDR3. The CDR3 DNA reads TGTGCCAGCACCCTACAGGGTTCTCTGGGTGGCTACACCTTC. Translated: CASTLQGSLGGYTF.

This clonotype has ten or more counts. The chain recombines TRBV3-1 with TRBJ2-5, with D unclear. The ends were cut back, 1 base at V and 2 bases at J, with 8 bases in the middle. The CDR3 totals 14 residues. Germline V gene data show CDR1 as LGHDT and CDR2 as YNNKEL (reference sequence). The CDR3 reads CASSQAILQETQYF. Here the CDR3 DNA reads TGTGCCAGCAGCCAAGCCATACTTCAAGAGACCCAGTACTTC.

V gene TRBV5-6 combines with J gene TRBJ2-1, with 9 bases that match TRBD1. CDR3 length equals 15 residues. Germline CDR1 and CDR2: SGHDT and YYEEEE. The V gene end was trimmed by 3 bases and the J gene end by 4 bases; junction bases not matched to a gene: 5. The CDR3 bases are TGTGCCAGCAGCTCGGGACAGGGTGGGTACAATGAGCAGTTCTTC. Residues: CASSSGQGGYNEQFF.

There are many counts of this clonotype. V and J are TRBV4-2 and TRBJ1-6; no clear D. V dropped 0 bases and J dropped 0 bases, with 9 bases sitting between them. The CDR3 has 17 residues. Germline assignment: CDR1 LGHNA and CDR2 YNFKEQ. The CDR3 coding sequence is TGTGCCAGCAGCCAAGACGGGGAAGCCTCCTATAATTCACCCCTCCACTTT. It codes for CASSQDGEASYNSPLHF.

The J gene is TRBJ2-2, the V gene TRBV24-1; TRBD2 is a possible D gene (6 bases). CDR3 size: 15 residues. The V and J ends lost 5 bases and 0 bases respectively, with 9 bases between them. Germline assignment: CDR1 KGHDR and CDR2 SFDVKD. The CDR3 nucleotides are TGTGCCACCAGTGGGAGGGCCACGAACACCGGGGAGCTGTTTTTT. Translated: CATSGRATNTGELFF.

This clonotype was observed many times. The rearrangement links TRBV12-3 or TRBV12-4 to TRBJ1-3; D is unclear. This CDR3 spans 11 amino acids. V was cut by 5 bases and J by 9 bases, with 8 bases left in between. The CDR3 here is CASSATPTIYF. The CDR3 nucleotides read TGTGCCAGCAGTGCCACTCCCACCATATATTTT.

There are many counts of this clonotype. The chain recombines TRBV20-1 with TRBJ1-6; D not resolved. V shed 0 bases and J shed 0 bases, with 6 bases lying between them. Germline values: CDR1 DFQATT, CDR2 SNEGSKA (reference sequence). The CDR3 has 15 residues. DNA of the CDR3: TGCAGTGCTAGAGACGGTAGCTCCTATAATTCACCCCTCCACTTT. Translating it yields CSARDGSSYNSPLHF.

The sample holds many counts of this clonotype. The V gene is TRBV6-5, the J gene TRBJ1-4, with D unresolved. The CDR3 consists of 13 residues. Trimming cost V 2 bases and J 10 bases, with 11 bases left between them. CDR1 and CDR2 (germline): MNHEY, SVGAGI. CDR3 DNA: TGTGCCAGCAGTTACACGCAAACTGGAAAACTGTTTTTT. It is translated as CASSYTQTGKLFF.

The chain employs TRBV5-1 and TRBJ2-1; D uncertain. The CDR3 sequence is 15 residues long. Trimming took 0 bases from V and 7 from J, leaving 14 bases between them. Germline V CDR1 and CDR2: SGHRS, YFSETQ. The CDR3 sequence is CASSLGRSSNNEQFF. The DNA for the CDR3 is TGCGCCAGCAGCTTGGGCCGGAGTTCTAATAATGAGCAGTTCTTC.

This clonotype was seen at least ten times. The CDR3 sequence: CSAIDPGLGIYNEQFF. The CDR3 DNA sequence: TGCAGTGCTATAGATCCGGGACTAGGGATCTACAATGAGCAGTTCTTC. The chain links TRBV20-1 to TRBJ2-1; 8 bases agree with TRBD2. The germline V gene encodes CDR1 DFQATT and CDR2 SNEGSKA (reference sequence). CDR3 size: 16 residues. V gave up 4 bases and J gave up 3 bases; unmatched junction bases: 11.

This clonotype was seen a handful of times. The chain uses TRBV20-1 and TRBJ2-1, with 15 positions matching TRBD2. Per germline, CDR1 DFQATT and CDR2 SNEGSKA (reference sequence). V gave up 4 bases and J gave up 6 bases; unmatched junction bases: 1. This CDR3 contains 14 residues. Here the CDR3 DNA reads TGCAGTGCTAAGGGACTAGCGGGAGGCAATGAGCAGTTCTTC. Protein sequence: CSAKGLAGGNEQFF.

This clonotype was recorded at least ten times. The chain joins TRBV29-1 to TRBJ2-3; D remains unclear. The length of the CDR3 is 13 residues. Germline V CDR1 and CDR2: SQVTM, ANQGSEA. V was cut by 6 bases and J by 6 bases, with 16 bases left in between. As DNA, the CDR3 is TGCAGCGTAAAAGGGCTTACTCCGGATACGCAGTATTTT. Protein: CSVKGLTPDTQYF.

This clonotype was detected a few times. V is TRBV28 and J is TRBJ1-2, with D tentatively TRBD1 (5 bases). Germline CDR1 reads MDHEN; CDR2 reads SYDVKM. Between the trimmed V and J ends, which lost 9 bases and 4 bases, there was a span of 12 bases. This CDR3 contains 12 residues. CDR3 DNA sequence: TGTGCCAGTGATCGGGGGGGCTATGGCTACACCTTC. Amino acid sequence: CASDRGGYGYTF.

This sequence joins TRBV10-3 and TRBJ2-2; weak D call: TRBD1 (5 bases). Germline V gene lookup returns CDR1 ENHRY and CDR2 SYGVKD. V shed 4 bases and J shed 7 bases, with 19 bases lying between them. This CDR3 is built from 16 residues. CDR3 protein: CAISAKGLNSGGELFF. The DNA of the CDR3 is TGTGCCATCAGTGCAAAGGGGCTCAATTCGGGCGGGGAGCTGTTTTTT.

This clonotype was counted at least ten times. The chain combines TRBV5-1 with TRBJ2-5; D is uncertain. V was shortened by 0 bases and J by 5 bases, with 11 bases between the two germline ends. The CDR3 is 14 residues long. CDR1 SGHRS and CDR2 YFSETQ come from the germline V gene. The CDR3 spells CASSLAIVTETQYF. The CDR3 DNA sequence: TGCGCCAGCAGCTTGGCCATTGTAACGGAGACCCAGTACTTC.